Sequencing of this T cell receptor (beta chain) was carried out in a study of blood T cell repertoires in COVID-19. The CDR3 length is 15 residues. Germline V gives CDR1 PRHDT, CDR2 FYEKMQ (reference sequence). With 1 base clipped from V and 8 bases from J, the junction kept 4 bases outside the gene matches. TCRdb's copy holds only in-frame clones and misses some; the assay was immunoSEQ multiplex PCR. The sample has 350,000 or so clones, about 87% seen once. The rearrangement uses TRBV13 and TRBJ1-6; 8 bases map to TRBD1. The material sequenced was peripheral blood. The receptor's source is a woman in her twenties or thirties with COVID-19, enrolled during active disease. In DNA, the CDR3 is TGTGCCAGCAGCTTAGACAGGGGGGACGATTCACCCCTCCACTTT. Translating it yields CASSLDRGDDSPLHF.